This T cell receptor (beta chain) was identified during a study of T cell responses to AZD1222 COVID-19 vaccine. Analysis merged second doses at about 4 or about 12 weeks. Study conclusions and caveats: The peak T cell response came first, and repertoires were sampled only after it. Among the donors, most were white British and more were female, and clonal diversity was possibly underestimated. The study identified only six AZD1222 recipients as seropositive at baseline.

In regard to this clone: The antigen is undetermined.

Produced via immunoSEQ multiplex PCR; TCRdb's table is partial and in-frame only. The sample has roughly 150,000 clones; roughly 92% are singletons. The sequences come from peripheral blood, collected 28 days after the second AZD1222 dose. The receptor comes from an adult who received the AZD1222 COVID-19 vaccine.

CDR3 region: CASSLYEEQYF. CDR3 coding DNA: TGTGCCAGCAGCTTGTATGAAGAGCAGTACTTC. This chain links TRBV5-6 with TRBJ2-7; D not resolved. This CDR3 region has 11 residues. Deletions cut 1 base from V and 7 bases from J, with 6 bases between. Germline values: CDR1 SGHDT, CDR2 YYEEEE.